The 18 T cell receptor beta chains below come from one sample, sequenced in a study of cytomegalovirus exposure and HLA in healthy donors. Using immunoSEQ multiplex PCR, the repertoire was profiled, and TCRdb retains in-frame clones only, with some absent. The repertoire has around 150,000 clones, around 92% of them found once; the top ten carry 4.2%. Sequencing used PBMCs. The receptors were gathered from a man aged 18 to 30 in good health and CMV-seropositive.

The rearrangement joins TRBV15 to TRBJ1-5; possible D gene TRBD1, 6 bases. The CDR3 is made up of 15 amino acids. V lost 5 bases and J 4 bases, leaving 15 bases between the germline ends. Germline CDR1 is LNHNV and CDR2 is YYDKDF (reference sequence). The CDR3 region has the DNA TGTGCCACCAGCGGCACCGGGACACTTAATCAGCCCCAGCATTTT. Its translation is CATSGTGTLNQPQHF.

J is TRBJ2-3 and V is TRBV29-1; D is uncertain. The V gene lost 7 bases and the J gene lost 2 bases, with 10 bases spanning the gap. There are 12 residues in the CDR3. Germline V lookup: CDR1 SQVTM, CDR2 ANQGSEA. CDR3 amino acids: CSAPNHTDTQYF. CDR3 in DNA: TGCAGCGCCCCTAACCACACAGATACGCAGTATTTT.

This chain connects TRBV6-5 to TRBJ2-5; 8 nucleotides align to TRBD2. CDR1 is MNHEY, CDR2 SVGAGI, per germline. This CDR3 is built from 12 residues. V was pared by 6 bases and J by 9 bases, with 6 bases of the junction left unmatched. The CDR3 region has the DNA TGTGCCAGCAGGTCCGCAGCGGGGGCCCAGTACTTC. Protein product: CASRSAAGAQYF.

This clone was observed a single time. Different DNA sequences within this sample yield the same CDR3. The J gene is TRBJ1-1, the V gene TRBV19; D possibly corresponds to TRBD1 (5 bases). CDR1 is LNHDA, CDR2 SQIVND, per germline (reference sequence). This CDR3 has 13 residues. V lost 0 bases and J lost 3, with 5 bases in between. This chain's CDR3 is CASSIDRDTEAFF. The CDR3 region has the DNA TGTGCCAGTAGTATAGACAGGGACACTGAAGCTTTCTTT.

This clone has a single count. The chain employs TRBV12-5 and TRBJ2-3; D is unclear. This CDR3 region has 12 residues. The ends were cut back, 3 bases at V and 5 bases at J, with 6 bases in the middle. Germline lookup yields CDR1 LGHNT and CDR2 FRNRAP. Here the CDR3 reads CASGLTVDTQYF. CDR3 nucleotides: TGTGCTAGTGGTTTAACGGTAGATACGCAGTATTTT.

Here the CDR3 reads CASSLKGAYEQYF. CDR3 nucleotide sequence: TGTGCCAGCAGCCTGAAGGGGGCTTACGAGCAGTACTTC. The chain carries TRBV6-1 and TRBJ2-7; the match to TRBD1 covers 7 bases. The CDR3 contains 13 residues. In germline, CDR1 is MNHNS, CDR2 SASEGT. The ends lost 6 bases at V and 4 bases at J; junction bases unmatched: 6.

The chain uses TRBV9 and TRBJ2-2, with a possible D match to TRBD1 (6 bases). Germline lookup yields CDR1 SGDLS and CDR2 YYNGEE. Trimming removed 2 bases from V and 2 bases from J, with 7 bases in between. CDR3 length: 14 amino acids. The CDR3 loop reads CASSVDRNTGELFF. The CDR3 DNA follows: TGTGCCAGCAGCGTGGACAGAAACACCGGGGAGCTGTTTTTT.

This chain uses TRBV11-2 with TRBJ2-7; TRBD2 matches 15 bases. The CDR3 contains 16 residues. J gave up 4 bases and V 5 bases, and 6 bases lay outside the gene matches. CDR1 is SGHAT and CDR2 is FQNNGV in the germline V gene. For the CDR3, the DNA is TGTGCCAGCAGCCTTGGACTAGCGGGAGGGTTATACGAGCAGTACTTC. This gives the protein CASSLGLAGGLYEQYF.

The chain recombines TRBV11-3 with TRBJ2-7, with D possibly being TRBD1 (6 bases). Trimming pared 0 bases from V and 4 bases from J, leaving 7 bases between. CDR1 is SGHNT and CDR2 is YENEEA in the germline V gene. This CDR3 comprises 13 residues. CDR3 in DNA: TGTGCCAGCAGCTTAGAACAGGGTTACGAGCAGTACTTC. Amino acid sequence: CASSLEQGYEQYF. The full variable domain, rest sourced from reference TRBV11-3 and TRBJ2-7, is EAGVVQSPRYKIIEKKQPVAFWCNPISGHNTLYWYLQNLGQGPELLIRYENEEAVDDSQLPKDRFSAERLKGVDSTLKIQPAELGDSAVYLCASSLEQGYEQYFGPGTRLTVT.

J is TRBJ2-3 and V is TRBV27; D call uncertain. Trimming removed 3 bases from V and 4 bases from J, with 5 bases in between. This CDR3 region has 12 residues. Germline CDR1 MNHEY, CDR2 SMNVEV (reference sequence). Here the CDR3 reads CASSFSADTQYF. Here the CDR3 DNA reads TGTGCCAGCAGTTTCTCCGCAGATACGCAGTATTTT.

The CDR3 reads CASSSAVLMFGAFF. CDR3 bases: TGTGCCAGCAGCTCGGCGGTGTTAATGTTTGGAGCTTTCTTT. J is TRBJ1-1 and V is TRBV27; no firm D call. Germline V CDR1 and CDR2: MNHEY, SMNVEV (reference sequence). V was cut by 6 bases and J by 10 bases, with 21 bases left in between. This CDR3 region has 14 residues.

The V gene is TRBV2, the J gene TRBJ2-1; 12 bases agree with TRBD2. CDR1 is SNHLY, CDR2 FYNNEI, per germline. V lost 4 bases and J lost 4; bases outside the gene matches: 11. This CDR3 has 18 amino acids. The CDR3 nucleotides are TGTGCCAGCAGTGTCATGGGACTAGCGGGCCATAAGTACAATGAGCAGTTCTTC. Amino acids: CASSVMGLAGHKYNEQFF.

This clone was recorded many times. The chain employs TRBV19 and TRBJ1-2; 7 nucleotides line up with TRBD1. V lost 2 bases, J lost 11 bases, and 8 bases stayed unmatched. The CDR3 has 13 amino acids. From germline, CDR1 is LNHDA and CDR2 SQIVND (reference sequence). The CDR3 sequence: CASSIHRGDGYTF. Here the CDR3 DNA reads TGTGCCAGTAGTATACACAGGGGAGACGGTTACACCTTC. The full variable domain, its missing parts supplied by reference TRBV19 and TRBJ1-2, is DGGITQSPKYLFRKEGQNVTLSCEQNLNHDAMYWYRQDPGQGLRLIYYSQIVNDFQKGDIAEGYSVSREKKESFPLTVTSAQKNPTAFYLCASSIHRGDGYTFGSGTRLTVV.

The rearrangement joins TRBV29-1 to TRBJ2-7; 12 nucleotides match TRBD1. Germline lookup yields CDR1 SQVTM and CDR2 ANQGSEA. Germline trimming cut 4 bases from V and 3 bases from J; bases unmatched to any gene: 4. The CDR3 spans 14 residues. CDR3 protein: CSVAGTGGLYEQYF. For the CDR3, the DNA is TGCAGCGTTGCAGGGACAGGGGGCCTCTACGAGCAGTACTTC.

This clone was picked up one time. The V and J genes are TRBV18 and TRBJ2-7; 9 bases are a match to TRBD2. The junction had 4 bases not matched to a gene; V was cut back by 0 bases and J by 4 bases. The CDR3 spans 15 residues. Germline CDR1 KGHSH, CDR2 LQKENI. The CDR3 spells CASSPPSGRQYEQYF. CDR3 DNA: TGTGCCAGCTCACCACCGAGCGGGAGGCAATACGAGCAGTACTTC.

The J gene is TRBJ1-1, the V gene TRBV9; TRBD1 agrees at 7 bases. Trimming at V came to 2 bases and at J to 3 bases, leaving 13 bases not matched to a gene. CDR3 length: 17 amino acids. CDR1 and CDR2 from the germline V gene are SGDLS and YYNGEE. CDR3 residues: CASSVGQGDIQDTEAFF. The DNA for the CDR3 is TGTGCCAGCAGCGTGGGGCAGGGGGACATACAGGACACTGAAGCTTTCTTT.

This clone was seen only once. The V call is TRBV5-1, the J call TRBJ1-2; TRBD1 agrees at 11 bases. V was clipped by 2 bases and J by 5 bases; unmatched bases: 2. CDR1 SGHRS and CDR2 YFSETQ come from the germline V gene. There are 14 residues in the CDR3. This chain's CDR3 is CASSFGTGGYGYTF. The CDR3 DNA is TGCGCCAGCAGCTTCGGGACAGGGGGGTATGGCTACACCTTC.

The V gene is TRBV15, the J gene TRBJ2-2; perhaps TRBD1 as D (6 bases). Germline assignment: CDR1 LNHNV and CDR2 YYDKDF (reference sequence). The V gene lost 8 bases and the J gene lost 3 bases, with 16 bases spanning the gap. The length of the CDR3 is 15 residues. The CDR3 bases are TGTGCCACCGATGGAACAGGGAGAGACACCGGGGAGCTGTTTTTT. It codes for CATDGTGRDTGELFF.